This TCR beta chain was captured in a study of regulatory T cells in long-lasting Graves disease. Study-wide points: Less diverse TCR repertoires were seen in persistent Graves' patients than in newly diagnosed ones. Having few samples may have compromised the accuracy.

This CDR3 contains 14 residues. Germline V gene sequence: CDR1 LNHNV, CDR2 YYDKDF (reference sequence). V was cut by 0 bases and J by 5 bases, with 7 bases left in between. This clonotype has just a few counts. What it recognizes is unknown. The TCR beta library used iRepertoire HTBI primers with Arm-PCR amplification of CDR3. TCRdb re-analysed the multiplex PCR reads in MiXCR, keeping a single row per CDR3 protein. The table lists hundreds of thousands of distinct CDR3 sequences, around 17% of them singletons. Sample time point: newly diagnosed GD, antithyroid drugs for less than 3 months. PBMCs provided the RNA from which the TCR library was made. American Thyroid Association guidelines served as the basis for diagnosing Graves' disease. This same sample was also taken into another study, of T cells in Graves' hyperthyroidism and ophthalmopathy. That report adds: Blood also contained most expanded thyroid clonotypes above 0.001.

The chain links TRBV15 to TRBJ1-4; D gene ambiguous. This clonotype was obtained from a woman between 25 and 40 years old with Graves disease. Sequences were derived from peripheral blood mononuclear cells (PBMCs), sampled at new diagnosis, from a patient treated with antithyroid drugs. CDR3 in DNA: TGTGCCACCAGCAGAGATCTCGGAAATGAAAAACTGTTTTTT. Its translation: CATSRDLGNEKLFF.